The entry below describes one TCR beta chain. From germline, CDR1 is LNHDA and CDR2 SQIVND (reference sequence). The CDR3 is 14 residues long. The trim removed 6 bases at V and 4 bases at J, leaving 2 bases unmatched. MiXCR, run by TCRdb on the 5' RACE reads, gives a single entry per CDR3 protein. The table has fewer than 350,000 distinct CDR3 sequences, less than 9% seen once; the top ten hold about 2.1%. This specimen comes from a study of identical twins. These data also formed part of another study, on yellow fever vaccine responses in identical twins.

Material: memory (CD45RO+) T cells sorted from blood. The origin of this receptor is a young woman in good health. V usage is TRBV19 and J usage is TRBJ2-1; TRBD1 aligns across 11 bases. CDR3 sequence: CASRRDRGYNEQFF. DNA for the CDR3: TGTGCCAGTAGGAGGGACAGGGGGTACAATGAGCAGTTCTTC.